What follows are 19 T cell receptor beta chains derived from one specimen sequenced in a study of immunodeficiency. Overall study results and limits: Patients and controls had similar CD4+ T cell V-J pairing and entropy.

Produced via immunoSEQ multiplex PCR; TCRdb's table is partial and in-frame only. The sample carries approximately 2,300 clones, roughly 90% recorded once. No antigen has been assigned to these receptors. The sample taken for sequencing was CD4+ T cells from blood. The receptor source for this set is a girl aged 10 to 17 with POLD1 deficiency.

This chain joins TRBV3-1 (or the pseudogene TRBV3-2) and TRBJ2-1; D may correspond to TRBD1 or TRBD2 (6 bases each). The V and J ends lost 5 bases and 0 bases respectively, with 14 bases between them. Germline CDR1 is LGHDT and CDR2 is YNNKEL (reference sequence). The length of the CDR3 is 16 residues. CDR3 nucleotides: TGTGCCAGCAGCACTATAGGGGGGAGCTCCTACAATGAGCAGTTCTTC. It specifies CASSTIGGSSYNEQFF.

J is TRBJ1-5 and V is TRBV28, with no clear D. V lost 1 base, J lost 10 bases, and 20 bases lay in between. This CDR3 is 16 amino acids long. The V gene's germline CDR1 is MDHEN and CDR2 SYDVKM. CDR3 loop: CASSLLGIGRGTPQHF. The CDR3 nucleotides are TGTGCCAGCAGTTTATTAGGGATAGGTCGCGGAACCCCCCAGCATTTT. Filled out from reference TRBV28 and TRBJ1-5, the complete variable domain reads DVKVTQSSRYLVKRTGEKVFLECVQDMDHENMFWYRQDPGLGLRLIYFSYDVKMKEKGDIPEGYSVSREKKERFSLILESASTNQTSMYLCASSLLGIGRGTPQHFGDGTRLSIL.

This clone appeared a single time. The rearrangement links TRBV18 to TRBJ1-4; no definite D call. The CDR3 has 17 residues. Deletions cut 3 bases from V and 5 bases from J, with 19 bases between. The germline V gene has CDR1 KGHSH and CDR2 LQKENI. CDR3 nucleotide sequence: TGTGCCAGCTCACCTAATAATCAACCTACCCCCAATGAAAAACTGTTTTTT. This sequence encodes CASSPNNQPTPNEKLFF.

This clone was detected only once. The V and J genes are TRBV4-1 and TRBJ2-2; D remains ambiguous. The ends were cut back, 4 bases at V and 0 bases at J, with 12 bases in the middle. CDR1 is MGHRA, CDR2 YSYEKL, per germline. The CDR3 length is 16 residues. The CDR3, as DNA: TGCGCCAGCAGCCCTTCAGTCAGACCGAACACCGGGGAGCTGTTTTTT. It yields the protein CASSPSVRPNTGELFF.

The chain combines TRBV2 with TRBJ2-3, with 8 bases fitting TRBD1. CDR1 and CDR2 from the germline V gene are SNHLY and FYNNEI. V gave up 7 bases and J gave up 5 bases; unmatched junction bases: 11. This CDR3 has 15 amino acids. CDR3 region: CASMRTGQSGDTQYF. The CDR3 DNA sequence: TGTGCCAGCATGAGGACAGGGCAGTCGGGAGATACGCAGTATTTT. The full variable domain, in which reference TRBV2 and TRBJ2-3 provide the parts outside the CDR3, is EPEVTQTPSHQVTQMGQEVILRCVPISNHLYFYWYRQILGQKVEFLVSFYNNEISEKSEIFDDQFSVERPDGSNFTLKIRSTKLEDSAMYFCASMRTGQSGDTQYFGPGTRLTVL.

The CDR3 DNA follows: TGTGCCAGCAGAAAAACAGGACACATGAACACTGAAGCTTTCTTT. This encodes CASRKTGHMNTEAFF. The chain combines TRBV6-5 with TRBJ1-1; tentatively, D is TRBD1 (5 bases). V lost 6 bases and J 0 bases, leaving 14 bases between the germline ends. In germline, CDR1 is MNHEY, CDR2 SVGAGI. The CDR3 spans 15 residues.

CDR3 protein: CASDPGTGISGNTIYF. Here the CDR3 DNA reads TGTGCCAGCGACCCCGGAACTGGCATCTCTGGAAACACCATATATTTT. J is TRBJ1-3 and V is TRBV7-2; D is unresolved. Trimming pared 8 bases from V and 0 bases from J, leaving 17 bases between. This CDR3 spans 16 amino acids. Germline CDR1 reads SGHTA; CDR2 reads FQGNSA.

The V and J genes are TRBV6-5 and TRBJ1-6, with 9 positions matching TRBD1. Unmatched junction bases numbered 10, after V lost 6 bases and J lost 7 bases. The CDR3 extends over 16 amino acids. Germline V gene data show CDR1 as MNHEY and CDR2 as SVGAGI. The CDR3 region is CASSYVWGTGNSPLHF. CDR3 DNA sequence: TGTGCCAGCAGCTACGTATGGGGGACAGGGAATTCACCCCTCCACTTT.

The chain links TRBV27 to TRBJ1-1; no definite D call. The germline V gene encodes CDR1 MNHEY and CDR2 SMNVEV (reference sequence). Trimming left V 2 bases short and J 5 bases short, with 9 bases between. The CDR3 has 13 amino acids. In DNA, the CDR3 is TGTGCCAGCAGTTTACTGGGGAGGACTGAAGCTTTCTTT. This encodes CASSLLGRTEAFF.

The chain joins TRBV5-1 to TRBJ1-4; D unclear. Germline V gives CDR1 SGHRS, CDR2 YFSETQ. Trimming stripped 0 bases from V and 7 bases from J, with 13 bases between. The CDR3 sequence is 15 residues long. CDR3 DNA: TGCGCCAGCAGCTTGGGTAGGGTCGTGAGTGAAAAACTGTTTTTT. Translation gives CASSLGRVVSEKLFF.

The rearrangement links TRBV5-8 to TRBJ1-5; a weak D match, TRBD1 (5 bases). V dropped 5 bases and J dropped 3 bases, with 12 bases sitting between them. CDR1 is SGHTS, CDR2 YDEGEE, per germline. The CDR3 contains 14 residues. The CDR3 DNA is TGTGCCAGCAGTACATGGGGGGACAATCAGCCCCAGCATTTT. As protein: CASSTWGDNQPQHF.

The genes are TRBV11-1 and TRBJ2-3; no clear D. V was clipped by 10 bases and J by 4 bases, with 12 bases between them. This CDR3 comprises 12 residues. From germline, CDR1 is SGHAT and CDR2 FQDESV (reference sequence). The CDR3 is CAILGSADTQYF. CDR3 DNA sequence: TGTGCCATCCTGGGGTCGGCAGATACGCAGTATTTT.

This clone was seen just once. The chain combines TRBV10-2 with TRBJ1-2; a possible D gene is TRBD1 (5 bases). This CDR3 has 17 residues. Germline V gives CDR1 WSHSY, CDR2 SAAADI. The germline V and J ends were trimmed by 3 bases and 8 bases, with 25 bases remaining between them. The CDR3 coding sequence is TGCGCCAGCAGTGAAGTCCTGACAAGGGGCGGAGCAAAAGGCTACACCTTC. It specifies CASSEVLTRGGAKGYTF.

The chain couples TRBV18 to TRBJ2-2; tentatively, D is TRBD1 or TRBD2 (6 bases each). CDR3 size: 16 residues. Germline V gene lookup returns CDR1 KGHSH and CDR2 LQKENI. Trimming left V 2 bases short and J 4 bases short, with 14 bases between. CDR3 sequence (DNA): TGTGCCAGCTCACCAACGACTAGGGGGGCCACCGGGGAGCTGTTTTTT. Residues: CASSPTTRGATGELFF.

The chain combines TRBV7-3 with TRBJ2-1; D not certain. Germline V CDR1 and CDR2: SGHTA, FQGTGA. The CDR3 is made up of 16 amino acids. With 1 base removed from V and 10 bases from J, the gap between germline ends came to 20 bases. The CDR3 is CASSLSPFDLGHEQFF. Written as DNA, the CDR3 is TGTGCCAGCAGCTTAAGTCCCTTCGACCTTGGGCACGAGCAGTTCTTC. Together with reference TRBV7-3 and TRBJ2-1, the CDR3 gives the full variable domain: GAGVSQTPSNKVTEKGKYVELRCDPISGHTALYWYRQSLGQGPEFLIYFQGTGAADDSGLPNDRFFAVRPEGSVSTLKIQRTERGDSAVYLCASSLSPFDLGHEQFFGPGTRLTVL.

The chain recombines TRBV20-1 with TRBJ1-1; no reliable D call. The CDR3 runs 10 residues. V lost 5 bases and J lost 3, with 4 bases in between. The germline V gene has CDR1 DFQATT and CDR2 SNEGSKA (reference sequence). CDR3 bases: TGCAGTGCTCAACACACTGAAGCTTTCTTT. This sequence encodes CSAQHTEAFF.

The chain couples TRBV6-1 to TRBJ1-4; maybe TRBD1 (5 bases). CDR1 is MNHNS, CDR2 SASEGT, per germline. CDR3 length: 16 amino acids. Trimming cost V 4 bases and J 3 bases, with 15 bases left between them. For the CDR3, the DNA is TGTGCCAGCAGTGGGTATTCAGGGTCTTCTAATGAAAAACTGTTTTTT. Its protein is CASSGYSGSSNEKLFF.

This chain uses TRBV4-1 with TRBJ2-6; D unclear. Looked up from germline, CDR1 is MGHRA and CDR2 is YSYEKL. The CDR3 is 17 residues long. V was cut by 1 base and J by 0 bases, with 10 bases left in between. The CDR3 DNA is TGCGCCAGCAGCCAAGTCCCTGATACCTCTGGGGCCAACGTCCTGACTTTC. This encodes CASSQVPDTSGANVLTF.

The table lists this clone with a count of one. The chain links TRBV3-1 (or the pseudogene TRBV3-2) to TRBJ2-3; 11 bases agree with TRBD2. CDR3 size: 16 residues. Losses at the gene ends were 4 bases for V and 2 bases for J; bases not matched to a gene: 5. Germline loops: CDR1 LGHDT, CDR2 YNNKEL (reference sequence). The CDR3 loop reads CASSRRLAGNTDTQYF. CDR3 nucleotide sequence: TGTGCCAGCAGCCGACGACTAGCGGGGAACACAGATACGCAGTATTTT.